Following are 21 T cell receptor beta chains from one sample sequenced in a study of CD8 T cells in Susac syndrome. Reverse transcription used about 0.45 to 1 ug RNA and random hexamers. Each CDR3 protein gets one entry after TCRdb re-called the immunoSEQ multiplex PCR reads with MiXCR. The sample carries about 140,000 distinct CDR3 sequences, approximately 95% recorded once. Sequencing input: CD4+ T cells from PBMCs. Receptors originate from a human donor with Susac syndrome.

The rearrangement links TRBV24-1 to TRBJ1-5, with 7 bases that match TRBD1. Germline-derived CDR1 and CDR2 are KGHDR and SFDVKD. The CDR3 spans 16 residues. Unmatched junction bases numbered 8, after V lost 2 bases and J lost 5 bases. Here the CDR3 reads CATSDSGRGSDQPQHF. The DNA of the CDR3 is TGTGCCACCAGTGATTCTGGCAGGGGGAGCGATCAGCCCCAGCATTTT.

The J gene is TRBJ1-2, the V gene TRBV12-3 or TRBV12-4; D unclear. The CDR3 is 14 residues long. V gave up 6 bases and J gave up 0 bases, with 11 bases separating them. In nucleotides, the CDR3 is TGTGCCAGCAGCCCCCGGACGGCTAACTATGGCTACACCTTC. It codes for CASSPRTANYGYTF.

CDR3 sequence reads: CASSVSGEGSYEQYF. The CDR3 DNA is TGTGCCAGCAGCGTAAGTGGGGAGGGCTCCTACGAGCAGTACTTC. The J gene is TRBJ2-7, the V gene TRBV9; 7 positions agree with TRBD2. Trimming at V came to 1 base and at J to 0 bases, leaving 4 bases not matched to a gene. Germline CDR1 SGDLS, CDR2 YYNGEE. The CDR3 sequence is 15 residues long.

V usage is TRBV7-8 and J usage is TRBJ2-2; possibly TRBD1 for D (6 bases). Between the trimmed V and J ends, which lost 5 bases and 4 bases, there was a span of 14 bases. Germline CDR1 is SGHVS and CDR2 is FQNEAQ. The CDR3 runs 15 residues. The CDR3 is CASSPTGSGTGELFF. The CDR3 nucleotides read TGTGCCAGCAGCCCTACAGGGTCGGGCACCGGGGAGCTGTTTTTT.

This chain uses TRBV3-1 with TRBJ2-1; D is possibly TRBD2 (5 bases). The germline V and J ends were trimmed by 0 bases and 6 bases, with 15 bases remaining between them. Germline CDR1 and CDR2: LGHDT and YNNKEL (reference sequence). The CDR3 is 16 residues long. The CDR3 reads CASSQDIVGRGNEQFF. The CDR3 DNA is TGTGCCAGCAGCCAAGATATCGTCGGCCGGGGCAATGAGCAGTTCTTC.

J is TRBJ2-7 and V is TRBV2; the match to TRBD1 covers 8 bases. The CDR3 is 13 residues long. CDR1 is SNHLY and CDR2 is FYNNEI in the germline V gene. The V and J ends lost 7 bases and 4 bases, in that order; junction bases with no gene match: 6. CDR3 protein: CASKRQGTYEQYF. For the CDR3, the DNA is TGTGCCAGCAAGCGACAGGGGACGTACGAGCAGTACTTC.

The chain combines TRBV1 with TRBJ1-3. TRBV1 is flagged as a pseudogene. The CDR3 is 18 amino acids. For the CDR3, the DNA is TGCACCAGCAGCCAAGATGAGGGAGGAGGGGGCTCTGGAAACACCATATATTTT. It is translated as CTSSQDEGGGGSGNTIYF.

Here the CDR3 DNA reads TGTGCCAGCAGCGCGCAGAGGAACACCGGGGAGCTGTTTTTT. As protein: CASSAQRNTGELFF. The chain is built from TRBV9 and TRBJ2-2; D is unresolved. The CDR3 length is 14 residues. V dropped 3 bases and J dropped 1 base, with 7 bases sitting between them. The germline CDR1 and CDR2 sequences are SGDLS and YYNGEE.

This CDR3 is CASGPSDTQYF. CDR3 sequence (DNA): TGTGCCAGCGGTCCTTCAGATACGCAGTATTTT. V is TRBV7-6 and J is TRBJ2-3; D unresolved. CDR1 SGHVS and CDR2 FNYEAQ come from the germline V gene. Between the trimmed V and J ends, which lost 8 bases and 4 bases, there was a span of 7 bases. This CDR3 spans 11 amino acids.

CDR3 residues: CSARRDSNEKLFF. The CDR3 coding sequence is TGCAGTGCTAGGAGGGACAGTAATGAAAAACTGTTTTTT. V is TRBV20-1 and J is TRBJ1-4, with TRBD1 matching over 7 bases. V shed 3 bases, J shed 4 bases, and the junction held 2 bases outside the gene matches. CDR3 length: 13 amino acids. The germline V gene has CDR1 DFQATT and CDR2 SNEGSKA (reference sequence).

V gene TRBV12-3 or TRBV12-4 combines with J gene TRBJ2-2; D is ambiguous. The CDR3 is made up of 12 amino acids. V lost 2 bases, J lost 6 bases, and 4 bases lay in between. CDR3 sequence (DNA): TGTGCCAGCAGTTTAAATGCCGGGGAGCTGTTTTTT. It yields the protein CASSLNAGELFF.

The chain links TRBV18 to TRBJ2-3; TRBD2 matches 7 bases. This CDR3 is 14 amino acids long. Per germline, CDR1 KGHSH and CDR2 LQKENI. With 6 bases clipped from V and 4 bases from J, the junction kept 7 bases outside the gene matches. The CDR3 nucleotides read TGTGCCAGCTCGGCGGGCGGGAGATCAGATACGCAGTATTTT. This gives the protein CASSAGGRSDTQYF.

The CDR3 sequence is CASSLGRPLETQYF. CDR3 DNA sequence: TGTGCCAGCAGCTTGGGGCGGCCGTTAGAGACCCAGTACTTC. V usage is TRBV5-4 and J usage is TRBJ2-5, with D uncertain. Deletions cut 0 bases from V and 4 bases from J, with 10 bases between. Looked up from germline, CDR1 is SGHNT and CDR2 is YYREEE (reference sequence). The CDR3 totals 14 residues.

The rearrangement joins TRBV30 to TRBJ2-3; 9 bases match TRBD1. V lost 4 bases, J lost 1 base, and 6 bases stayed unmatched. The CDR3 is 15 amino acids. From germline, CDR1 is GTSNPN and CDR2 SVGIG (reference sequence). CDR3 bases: TGTGCCTGGACTCACAGGGGGCGACGCACAGATACGCAGTATTTT. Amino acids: CAWTHRGRRTDTQYF.

CDR3 nucleotides: TGTGCCGGCCGAGGGTTCGACAATGAGCAGTTCTTC. This sequence encodes CAGRGFDNEQFF. The chain links TRBV12-3 or TRBV12-4 to TRBJ2-1; possibly TRBD2 for D (5 bases). The length of the CDR3 is 12 residues. V was clipped by 11 bases and J by 5 bases, with 13 bases between them.

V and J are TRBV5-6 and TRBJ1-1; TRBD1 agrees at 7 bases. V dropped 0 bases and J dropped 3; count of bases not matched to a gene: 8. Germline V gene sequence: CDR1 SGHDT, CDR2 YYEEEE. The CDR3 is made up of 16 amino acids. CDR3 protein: CASSLGPQGSHTEAFF. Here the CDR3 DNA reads TGTGCCAGCAGCTTGGGTCCACAGGGGTCCCACACTGAAGCTTTCTTT.

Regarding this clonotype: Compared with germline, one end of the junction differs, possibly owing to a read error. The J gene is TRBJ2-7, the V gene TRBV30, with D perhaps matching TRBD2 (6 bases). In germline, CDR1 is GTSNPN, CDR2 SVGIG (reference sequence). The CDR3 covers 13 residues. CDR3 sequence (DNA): TGCATAATGACGGGACTCTTTGGGTACGAGCAGTACTTC. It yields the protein CIMTGLFGYEQYF.

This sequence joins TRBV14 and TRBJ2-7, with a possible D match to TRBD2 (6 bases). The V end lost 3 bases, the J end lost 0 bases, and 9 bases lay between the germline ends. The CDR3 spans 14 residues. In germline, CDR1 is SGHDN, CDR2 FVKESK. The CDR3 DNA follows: TGTGCCAGCAGCCAGCGGGGCTTCTCCTACGAGCAGTACTTC. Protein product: CASSQRGFSYEQYF.

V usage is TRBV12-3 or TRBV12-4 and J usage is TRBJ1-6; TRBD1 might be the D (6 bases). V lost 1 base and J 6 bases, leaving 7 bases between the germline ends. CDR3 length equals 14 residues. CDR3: CASSLGTANSPLHF. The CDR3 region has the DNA TGTGCCAGCAGTTTAGGGACAGCTAATTCACCCCTCCACTTT.

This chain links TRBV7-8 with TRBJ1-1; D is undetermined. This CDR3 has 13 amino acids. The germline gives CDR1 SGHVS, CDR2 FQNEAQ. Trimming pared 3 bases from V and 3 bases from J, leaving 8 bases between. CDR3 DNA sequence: TGTGCCAGCAGCTTCGCGGGGTACACTGAAGCTTTCTTT. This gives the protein CASSFAGYTEAFF. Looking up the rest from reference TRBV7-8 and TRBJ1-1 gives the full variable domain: GAGVSQSPRYKVAKRGQDVALRCDPISGHVSLFWYQQALGQGPEFLTYFQNEAQLDKSGLPSDRFFAERPEGSVSTLKIQRTQQEDSAVYLCASSFAGYTEAFFGQGTRLTVV.

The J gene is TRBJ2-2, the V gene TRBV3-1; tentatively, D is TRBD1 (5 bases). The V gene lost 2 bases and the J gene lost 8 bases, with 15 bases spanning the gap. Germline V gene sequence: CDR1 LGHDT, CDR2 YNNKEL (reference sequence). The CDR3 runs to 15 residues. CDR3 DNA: TGTGCCAGCAGCCAAACGAGGACACCCTATGGGGAGCTGTTTTTT. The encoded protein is CASSQTRTPYGELFF.